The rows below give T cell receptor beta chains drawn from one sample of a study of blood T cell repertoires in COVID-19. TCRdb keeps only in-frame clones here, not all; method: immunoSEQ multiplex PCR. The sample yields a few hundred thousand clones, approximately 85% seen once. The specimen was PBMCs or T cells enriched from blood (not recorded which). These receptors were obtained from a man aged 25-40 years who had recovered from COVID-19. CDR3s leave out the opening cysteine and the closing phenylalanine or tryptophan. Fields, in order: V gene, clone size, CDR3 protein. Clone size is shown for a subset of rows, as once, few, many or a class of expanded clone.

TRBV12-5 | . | ASGSGLAGGLNEQF
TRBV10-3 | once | AISDGTGANYGYT
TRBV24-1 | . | ATSDSEDYGYT
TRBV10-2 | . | ASAEGRGNQPQH
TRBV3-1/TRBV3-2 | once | ASSQGVSNQPQH
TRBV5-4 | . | ASIQADTQY
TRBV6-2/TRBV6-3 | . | ASSYDLARVHEQF
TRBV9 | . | ASSARGNRNEKLF
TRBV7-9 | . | ASSLQAGYGTGELF
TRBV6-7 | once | APGDTWDNQPQH
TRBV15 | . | ATSRAGDSNQPQH
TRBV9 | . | ASSVEEGRIYGYT
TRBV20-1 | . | SASQETQY
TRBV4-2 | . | ASSQEQGMNTEAF
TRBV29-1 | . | SVEGTGGPFGELF
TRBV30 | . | AWSVRGGRGNQPQH
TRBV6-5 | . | ASSRTVSGYEQY
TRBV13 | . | ASSLQYTEAF
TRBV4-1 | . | ASSPGLAGETQY
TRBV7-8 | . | ASSPRQSTGELF
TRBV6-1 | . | ASSEVFGQGHTQY
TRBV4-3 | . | ASSQAGKRTEAF
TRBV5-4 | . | ASSLSPGAGQPQH
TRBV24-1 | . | ATSDLIGTGPPRQPDTQY
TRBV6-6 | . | ASSYVLASYNEQF
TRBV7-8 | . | ASSLIFGNTEAF
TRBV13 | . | ASSAITGSWTEAF
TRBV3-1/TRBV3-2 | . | ASSHGGAGGRIGTQY
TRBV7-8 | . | ASSLSWGADTEAF
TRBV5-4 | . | ASSSGTASSGANVLT
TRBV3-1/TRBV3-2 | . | ASSPNGQEDSPLH
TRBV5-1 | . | ASSLNPGQGAAETQY
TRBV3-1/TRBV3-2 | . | ASSQGAQKPQH
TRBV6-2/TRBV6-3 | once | ASSYTGQENSPLH
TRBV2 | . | ASSDAREAGNTIY
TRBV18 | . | ASSPPTGFPSYNEQF
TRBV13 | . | ASSLLNYGYT
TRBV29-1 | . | SVEDISGAEGGYT
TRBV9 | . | ASSVSAGGPDTGELF
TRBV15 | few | ATSRDYTAEQY
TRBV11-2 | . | ASSWTSGGNEQF
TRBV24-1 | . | ATSDHGAVLAGESSCNNEQF
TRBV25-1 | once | ASSEGGGNTIY
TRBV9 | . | ASSVLGGGDTDTQY
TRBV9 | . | ASSGGSGGTGELF
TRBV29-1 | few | SVVTSGGETQY
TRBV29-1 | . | SVVGRGTDTQY
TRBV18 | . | ASSPSRQGSGGELF
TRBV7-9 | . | ASSGSGPYSYT
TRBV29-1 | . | SVEDQGLNTEAF
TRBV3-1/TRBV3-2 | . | ASSQAGREAF
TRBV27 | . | ASSLSWGLRGDTQY
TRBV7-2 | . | ASSQQENSYEQY
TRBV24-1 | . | ATSGIGISTDTQY
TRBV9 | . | ASSPHRGSDTEAF
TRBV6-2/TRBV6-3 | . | ASSRQDNYGYT
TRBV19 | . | ASSIEAPNSPLH